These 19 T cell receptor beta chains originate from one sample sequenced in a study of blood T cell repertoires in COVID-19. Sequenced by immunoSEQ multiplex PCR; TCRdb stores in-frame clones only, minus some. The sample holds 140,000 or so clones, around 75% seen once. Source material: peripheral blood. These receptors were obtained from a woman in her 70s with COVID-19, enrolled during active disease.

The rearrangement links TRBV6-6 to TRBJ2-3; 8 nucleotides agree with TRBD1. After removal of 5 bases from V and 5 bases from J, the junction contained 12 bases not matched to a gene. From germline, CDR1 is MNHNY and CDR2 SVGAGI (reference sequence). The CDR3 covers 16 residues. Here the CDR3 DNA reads TGTGCCAGCAGTAAAGACAGGGGACGGGGTAGAGATACGCAGTATTTT. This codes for CASSKDRGRGRDTQYF.

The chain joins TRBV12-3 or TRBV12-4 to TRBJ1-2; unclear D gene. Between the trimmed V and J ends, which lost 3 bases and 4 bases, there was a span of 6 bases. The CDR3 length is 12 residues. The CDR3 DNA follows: TGTGCCAGCAGTTTGGGCCTCTATGGCTACACCTTC. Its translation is CASSLGLYGYTF.

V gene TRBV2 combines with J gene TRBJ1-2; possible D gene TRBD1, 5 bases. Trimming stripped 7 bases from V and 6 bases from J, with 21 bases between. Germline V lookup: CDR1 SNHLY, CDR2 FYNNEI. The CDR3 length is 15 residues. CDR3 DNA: TGTGCCAGCATTCTTCCACAGGAGGGCCTAGATGGCTACACCTTC. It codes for CASILPQEGLDGYTF. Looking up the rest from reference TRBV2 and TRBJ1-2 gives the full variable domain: EPEVTQTPSHQVTQMGQEVILRCVPISNHLYFYWYRQILGQKVEFLVSFYNNEISEKSEIFDDQFSVERPDGSNFTLKIRSTKLEDSAMYFCASILPQEGLDGYTFGSGTRLTVV.

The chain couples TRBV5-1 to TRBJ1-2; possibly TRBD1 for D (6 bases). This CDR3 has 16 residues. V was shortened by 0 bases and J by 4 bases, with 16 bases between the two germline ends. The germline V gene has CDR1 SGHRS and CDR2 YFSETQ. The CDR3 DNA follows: TGCGCCAGCAGCTTGGAAGGGGGAGGGTCAATCTATGGCTACACCTTC. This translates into CASSLEGGGSIYGYTF.

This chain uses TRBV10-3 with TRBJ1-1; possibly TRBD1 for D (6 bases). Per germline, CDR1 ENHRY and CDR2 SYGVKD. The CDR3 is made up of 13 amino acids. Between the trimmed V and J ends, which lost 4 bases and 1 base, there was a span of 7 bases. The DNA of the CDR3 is TGTGCCATCAGTGGGACAGCGAACACTGAAGCTTTCTTT. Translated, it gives CAISGTANTEAFF.

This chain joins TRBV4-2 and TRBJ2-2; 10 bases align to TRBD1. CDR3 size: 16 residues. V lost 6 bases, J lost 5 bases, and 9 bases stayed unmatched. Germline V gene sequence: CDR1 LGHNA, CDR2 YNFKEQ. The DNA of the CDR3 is TGTGCCAGCAGGATGGAGGGGACAGGGGATACCGGGGAGCTGTTTTTT. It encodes CASRMEGTGDTGELFF.

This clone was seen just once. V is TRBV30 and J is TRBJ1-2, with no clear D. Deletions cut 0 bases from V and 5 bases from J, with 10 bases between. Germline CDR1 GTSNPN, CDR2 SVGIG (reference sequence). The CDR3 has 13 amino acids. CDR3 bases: TGTGCCTGGAGTGTAGCGGGCCTTTATGGCTACACCTTC. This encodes CAWSVAGLYGYTF.

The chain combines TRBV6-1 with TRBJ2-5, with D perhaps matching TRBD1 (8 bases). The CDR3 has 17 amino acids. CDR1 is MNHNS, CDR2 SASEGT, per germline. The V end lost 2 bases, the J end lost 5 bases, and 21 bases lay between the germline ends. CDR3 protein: CASSEWRGQGARETQYF. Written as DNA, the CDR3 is TGTGCCAGCAGTGAATGGCGGGGGCAGGGGGCTCGGGAGACCCAGTACTTC.

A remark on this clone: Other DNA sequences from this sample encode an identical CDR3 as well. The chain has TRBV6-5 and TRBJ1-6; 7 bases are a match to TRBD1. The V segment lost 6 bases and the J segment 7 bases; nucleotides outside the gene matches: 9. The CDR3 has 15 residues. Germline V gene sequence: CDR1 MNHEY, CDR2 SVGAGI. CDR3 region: CASSSRQGSNSPLHF. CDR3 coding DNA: TGTGCCAGCAGCTCCAGACAGGGCTCAAATTCACCCCTCCACTTT.

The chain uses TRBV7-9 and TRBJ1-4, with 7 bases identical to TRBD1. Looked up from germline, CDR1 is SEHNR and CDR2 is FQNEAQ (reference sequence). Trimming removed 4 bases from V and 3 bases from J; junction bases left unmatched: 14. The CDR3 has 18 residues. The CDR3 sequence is CASSSKTQGKRANEKLFF. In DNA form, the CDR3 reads TGTGCCAGCAGCTCGAAGACACAGGGGAAGCGGGCTAATGAAAAACTGTTTTTT.

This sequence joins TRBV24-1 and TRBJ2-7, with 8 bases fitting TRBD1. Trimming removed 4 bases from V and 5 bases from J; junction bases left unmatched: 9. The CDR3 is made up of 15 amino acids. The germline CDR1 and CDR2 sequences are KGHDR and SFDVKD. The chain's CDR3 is CATSDTGQGANEQYF. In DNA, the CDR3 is TGTGCCACCAGTGACACCGGACAGGGCGCCAACGAGCAGTACTTC.

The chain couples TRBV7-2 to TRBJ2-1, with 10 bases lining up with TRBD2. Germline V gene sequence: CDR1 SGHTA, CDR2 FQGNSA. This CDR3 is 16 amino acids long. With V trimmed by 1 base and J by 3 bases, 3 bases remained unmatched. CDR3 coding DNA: TGTGCCAGCAGCTTAGAACTAGCGGGGTACTACAATGAGCAGTTCTTC. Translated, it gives CASSLELAGYYNEQFF. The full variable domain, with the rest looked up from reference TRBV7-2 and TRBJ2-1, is GAGVSQSPSNKVTEKGKDVELRCDPISGHTALYWYRQSLGQGLEFLIYFQGNSAPDKSGLPSDRFSAERTGGSVSTLTIQRTQQEDSAVYLCASSLELAGYYNEQFFGPGTRLTVL.

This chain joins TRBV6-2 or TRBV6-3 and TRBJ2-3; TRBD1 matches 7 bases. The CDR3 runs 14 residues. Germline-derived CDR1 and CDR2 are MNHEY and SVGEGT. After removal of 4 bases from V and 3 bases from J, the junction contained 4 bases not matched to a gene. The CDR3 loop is CASSSGRGTDTQYF. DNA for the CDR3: TGTGCCAGCAGTTCGGGCAGGGGGACAGATACGCAGTATTTT.

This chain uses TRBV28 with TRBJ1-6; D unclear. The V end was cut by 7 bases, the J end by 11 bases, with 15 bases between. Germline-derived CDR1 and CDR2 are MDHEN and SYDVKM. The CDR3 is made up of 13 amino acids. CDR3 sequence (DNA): TGTGCCAGCAAGCCCGGGTCCCTCCCACCCCTCCACTTT. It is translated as CASKPGSLPPLHF.

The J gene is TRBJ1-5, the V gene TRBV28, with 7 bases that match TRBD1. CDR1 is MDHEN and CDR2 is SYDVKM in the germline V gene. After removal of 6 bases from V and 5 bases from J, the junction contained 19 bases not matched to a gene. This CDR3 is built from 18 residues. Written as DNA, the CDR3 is TGTGCCAGCAGCCTATCAGAGAAGAACAGGGGTTTGGATCAGCCCCAGCATTTT. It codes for CASSLSEKNRGLDQPQHF. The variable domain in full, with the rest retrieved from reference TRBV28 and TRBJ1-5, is DVKVTQSSRYLVKRTGEKVFLECVQDMDHENMFWYRQDPGLGLRLIYFSYDVKMKEKGDIPEGYSVSREKKERFSLILESASTNQTSMYLCASSLSEKNRGLDQPQHFGDGTRLSIL.

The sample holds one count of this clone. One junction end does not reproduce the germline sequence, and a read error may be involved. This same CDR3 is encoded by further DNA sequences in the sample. The CDR3 nucleotides read TGTGCCAGCAGCTTGGCTAGTGGGGGGTTAAGTCGCTTT. As protein: CASSLASGGLSRF. The V gene is TRBV5-4, the J gene TRBJ2-3; tentative D call: TRBD2 (6 bases). The germline V gene has CDR1 SGHNT and CDR2 YYREEE (reference sequence). This CDR3 has 13 amino acids.

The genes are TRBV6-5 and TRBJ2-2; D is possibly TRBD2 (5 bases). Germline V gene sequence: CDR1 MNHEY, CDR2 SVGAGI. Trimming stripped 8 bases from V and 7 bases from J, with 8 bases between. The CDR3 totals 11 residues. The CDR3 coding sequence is TGTGCCAGCCAGCGGCGCGGGGAGCTGTTTTTT. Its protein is CASQRRGELFF.

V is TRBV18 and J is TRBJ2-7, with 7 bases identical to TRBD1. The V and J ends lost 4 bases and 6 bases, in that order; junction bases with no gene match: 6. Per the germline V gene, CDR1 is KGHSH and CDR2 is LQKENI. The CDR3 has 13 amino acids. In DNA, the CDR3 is TGTGCCAGCTCACGGGACAGCCTGCGCGAGCAGTACTTC. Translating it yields CASSRDSLREQYF.

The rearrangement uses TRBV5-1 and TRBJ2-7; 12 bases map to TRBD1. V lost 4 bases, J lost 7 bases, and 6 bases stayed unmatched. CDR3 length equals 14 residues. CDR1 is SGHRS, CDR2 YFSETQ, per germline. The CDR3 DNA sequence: TGCGCCAGCAGCACGGGACAGGGGGCTCAGGAGCAGTACTTC. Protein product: CASSTGQGAQEQYF.